This T cell receptor beta chain was captured in a study of radiotherapy plus CTLA-4 blockade in lung cancer (dated by TCRdb to 2016 to 2019). About the study as a whole: Objective responses occurred in about 19% of enrolled patients, and 30% to 35% achieved disease control. The full study reports these points: The strongest predictors of response were reported to be early dynamic shifts in blood T cell clones along with a rise in serum interferon-beta following radiation. After treatment with radiotherapy and ipilimumab, TCR clones that originated in tumors expanded in peripheral blood.

The CDR3 starts with the cysteine, ends with the phenylalanine, and has 14 residues. Just CDR3 DNA is preserved here, 42 bases in frame from base 1. Relative to germline, V is 5 bases shorter and J is 6 bases shorter, with 16 bases between their ends. CDR1 is given as SGHNT and CDR2 as YENEEA, both from the germline V gene. Remarks on this clone: Its antigen is still unknown. No base-level quality is on record; no much larger clone is a single base apart.

Libraries were constructed by the immunoSEQ multiplex PCR assay. TCRdb provides this immuneACCESS table in a form limited to in-frame rearrangements. Some clones are lacking; in checked studies, under half of them reflect an unresolved V gene, and why the rest are absent is not known. This sample is represented by around 110,000 clones; over 75% of them were singletons. In total, the top ten clones hold over 2% of the sample. The study tested focal radiation therapy combined with CTLA-4 blockade (ipilimumab) in patients with chemo-refractory metastatic non-small-cell lung cancer. Sequenced here: peripheral blood, sampled from a patient treated with radiotherapy plus ipilimumab. This TCR derives from a human donor with non-small cell lung cancer that progressed on radiotherapy plus ipilimumab. Some clones in this sample may be carry-over from other donors' samples. The chain uses TRBV11-3 and TRBJ1-1; TRBD1 is possibly the D segment (5 matching bases). The bases read TGTGCCAGCAGCCAAGGACACCTGAGGGCTGAAGCTTTCTTT. It translates to CASSQGHLRAEAFF.